The rows below give T cell receptor beta chains drawn from one sample of a study of T cell repertoires in aging, cancer and after chemotherapy. MiXCR was run by TCRdb on the multiplex PCR reads, yielding one entry per CDR3 protein. The data show more than 7,000 distinct CDR3 sequences, with roughly a third seen just once and less than 4% held by the top ten. The specimen sequenced was blood. Receptors originate from a human donor in good health. Each CDR3 is given with its conserved first and last residue. The order of the fields is V gene, J gene, CDR3 protein.

V: TRBV4-3
J: TRBJ2-7
CDR3: CASSQTGLGTYEQYF

V: TRBV7-6
J: TRBJ2-5
CDR3: CASSIGTSGIVAETQYF

V: TRBV28
J: TRBJ2-7
CDR3: CASSLRDRQYF

V: TRBV6-5
J: TRBJ1-6
CDR3: CASSYSRGLPPYNSPLHF

V: TRBV20-1
J: TRBJ2-7
CDR3: CSGDNAPTSSDPYEQYF

V: TRBV28
J: TRBJ1-4
CDR3: CASSLRVEKLFF

V: TRBV20-1
J: TRBJ2-1
CDR3: CSARGRESSYNEQFF

V: TRBV6-6
J: TRBJ1-1
CDR3: CASNRSGLKGTNTEAFF

V: TRBV6-5
J: TRBJ2-2
CDR3: CATRPLSTGELFF

V: TRBV7-2
J: TRBJ2-3
CDR3: CASSPGGGSNTQYF

V: TRBV11-2
J: TRBJ2-1
CDR3: CASSARSGTVYNEQFF

V: TRBV11-2
J: TRBJ2-1
CDR3: CASSSTGSSYNEQFF

V: TRBV12-3/TRBV12-4
J: TRBJ2-7
CDR3: CASSLPSQAHYEQYF

V: TRBV4-1
J: TRBJ1-6
CDR3: CASSQGVGPLHF

V: TRBV28
J: TRBJ2-3
CDR3: CASSLWTVPSTDTQYF

V: TRBV24-1
J: TRBJ2-1
CDR3: CATSDRPRPDRDNEQFF

V: TRBV5-5
J: TRBJ1-2
CDR3: CASSLTGTDGYTF

V: TRBV6-1
J: TRBJ2-5
CDR3: CASSEGSGSWQTQYF

V: TRBV7-3
J: TRBJ2-3
CDR3: CASSFSREGRTDTQYF

V: TRBV20-1
J: TRBJ1-6
CDR3: CSARGAKPTVKHGHF

V: TRBV18
J: TRBJ2-1
CDR3: CASSPRTSSYNEQFF

V: TRBV27
J: TRBJ1-5
CDR3: CASSTRGSNQPQHF

V: TRBV7-3
J: TRBJ1-2
CDR3: CASSPTGDRKGYTF

V: TRBV2
J: TRBJ2-1
CDR3: CASSERRDYNEQFF

V: TRBV6-5
J: TRBJ2-7
CDR3: CASSPSYEQYF

V: TRBV4-1
J: TRBJ1-4
CDR3: CASSRRQELNEKLFF

V: TRBV5-1
J: TRBJ2-7
CDR3: CASSLVTGYEQYF

V: TRBV6-4
J: TRBJ2-3
CDR3: CASSASPSGSTQYF

V: TRBV30
J: TRBJ1-1
CDR3: CAWSVQENTEAFF

V: TRBV5-6
J: TRBJ1-2
CDR3: CASSYLRGGPSGYTF

V: TRBV5-4
J: TRBJ2-7
CDR3: CASSLSGLYEQYF

V: TRBV19
J: TRBJ2-5
CDR3: CASSMNRAETQYF

V: TRBV6-1
J: TRBJ2-7
CDR3: CASRAYRGSSYEQYF

V: TRBV7-6
J: TRBJ1-3
CDR3: CASSRDQTSGNTIYF

V: TRBV12-3/TRBV12-4
J: TRBJ2-1
CDR3: CASSPLQTSGTPNSYNEQFF

V: TRBV4-2
J: TRBJ2-2
CDR3: CASSSDGSNTGELFF

V: TRBV5-6
J: TRBJ1-2
CDR3: CASSRDRRDGYTF

V: TRBV12-3/TRBV12-4
J: TRBJ2-3
CDR3: CASRSLVTGYTDTQYF

V: TRBV19
J: TRBJ2-1
CDR3: CASSLTGTSNEQFF

V: TRBV12-3/TRBV12-4
J: TRBJ2-7
CDR3: CASSLRTGPDEQYF

V: TRBV18
J: TRBJ2-1
CDR3: CASSPRTLAGGVYEEQFF

V: TRBV11-1
J: TRBJ2-1
CDR3: CASSLMGTSGSHNEQFF

V: TRBV6-5
J: TRBJ2-1
CDR3: CASSRTATNNEQFF

V: TRBV11-1
J: TRBJ2-3
CDR3: CASSRRGRSTDTQYF

V: TRBV6-5
J: TRBJ1-4
CDR3: CASSSTNEKLFF

V: TRBV7-9
J: TRBJ2-1
CDR3: CASSPDPGQGAGEQFF

V: TRBV7-2
J: TRBJ2-3
CDR3: CASSPTSGRGDTQYF

V: TRBV28
J: TRBJ2-6
CDR3: CASSPGGVAGANVLTF

V: TRBV6-5
J: TRBJ1-2
CDR3: CASSEVGAVINYGYTF

V: TRBV5-1
J: TRBJ1-1
CDR3: CASSSGQGNTEAFF

V: TRBV19
J: TRBJ1-2
CDR3: CASRQAPGGYTF